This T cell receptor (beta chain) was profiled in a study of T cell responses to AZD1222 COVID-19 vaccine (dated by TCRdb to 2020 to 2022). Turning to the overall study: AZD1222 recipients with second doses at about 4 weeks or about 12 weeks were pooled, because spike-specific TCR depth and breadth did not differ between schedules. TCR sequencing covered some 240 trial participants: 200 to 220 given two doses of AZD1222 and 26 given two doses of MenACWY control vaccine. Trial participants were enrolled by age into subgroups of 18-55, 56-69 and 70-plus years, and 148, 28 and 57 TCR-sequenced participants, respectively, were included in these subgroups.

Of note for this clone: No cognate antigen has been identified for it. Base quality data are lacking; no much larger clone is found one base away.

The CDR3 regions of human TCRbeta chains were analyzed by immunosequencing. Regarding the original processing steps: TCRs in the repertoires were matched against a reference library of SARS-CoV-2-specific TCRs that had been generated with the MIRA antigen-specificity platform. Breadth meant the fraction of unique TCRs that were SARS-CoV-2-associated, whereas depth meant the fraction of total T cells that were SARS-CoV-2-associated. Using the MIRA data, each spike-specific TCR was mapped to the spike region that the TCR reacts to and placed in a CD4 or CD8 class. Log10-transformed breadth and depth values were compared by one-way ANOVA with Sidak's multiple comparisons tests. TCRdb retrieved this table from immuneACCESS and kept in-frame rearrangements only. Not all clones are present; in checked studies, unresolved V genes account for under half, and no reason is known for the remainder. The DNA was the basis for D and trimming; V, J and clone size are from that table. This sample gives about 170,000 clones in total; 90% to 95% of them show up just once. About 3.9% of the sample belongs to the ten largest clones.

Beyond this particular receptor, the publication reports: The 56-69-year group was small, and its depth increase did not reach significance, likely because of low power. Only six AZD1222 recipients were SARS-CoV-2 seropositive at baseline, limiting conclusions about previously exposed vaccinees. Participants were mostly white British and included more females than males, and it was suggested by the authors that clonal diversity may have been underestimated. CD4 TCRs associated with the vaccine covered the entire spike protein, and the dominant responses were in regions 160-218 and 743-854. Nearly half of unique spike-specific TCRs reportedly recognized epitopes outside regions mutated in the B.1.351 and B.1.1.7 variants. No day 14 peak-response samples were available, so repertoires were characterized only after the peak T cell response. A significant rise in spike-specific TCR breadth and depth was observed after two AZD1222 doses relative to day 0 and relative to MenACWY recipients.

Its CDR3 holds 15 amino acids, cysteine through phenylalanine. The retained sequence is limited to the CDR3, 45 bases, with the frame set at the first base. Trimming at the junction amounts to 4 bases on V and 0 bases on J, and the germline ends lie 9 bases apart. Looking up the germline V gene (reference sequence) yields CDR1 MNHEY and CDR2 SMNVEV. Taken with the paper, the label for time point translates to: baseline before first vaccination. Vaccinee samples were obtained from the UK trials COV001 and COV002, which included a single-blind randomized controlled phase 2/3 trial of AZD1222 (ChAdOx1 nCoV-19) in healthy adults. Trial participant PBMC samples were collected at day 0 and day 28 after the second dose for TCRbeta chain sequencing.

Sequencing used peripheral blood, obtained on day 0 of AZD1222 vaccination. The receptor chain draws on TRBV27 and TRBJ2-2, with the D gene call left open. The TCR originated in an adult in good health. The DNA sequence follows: TGTGCCAGCAGTTCCCTTCCACCGAACACCGGGGAGCTGTTTTTT. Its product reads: CASSSLPPNTGELFF.